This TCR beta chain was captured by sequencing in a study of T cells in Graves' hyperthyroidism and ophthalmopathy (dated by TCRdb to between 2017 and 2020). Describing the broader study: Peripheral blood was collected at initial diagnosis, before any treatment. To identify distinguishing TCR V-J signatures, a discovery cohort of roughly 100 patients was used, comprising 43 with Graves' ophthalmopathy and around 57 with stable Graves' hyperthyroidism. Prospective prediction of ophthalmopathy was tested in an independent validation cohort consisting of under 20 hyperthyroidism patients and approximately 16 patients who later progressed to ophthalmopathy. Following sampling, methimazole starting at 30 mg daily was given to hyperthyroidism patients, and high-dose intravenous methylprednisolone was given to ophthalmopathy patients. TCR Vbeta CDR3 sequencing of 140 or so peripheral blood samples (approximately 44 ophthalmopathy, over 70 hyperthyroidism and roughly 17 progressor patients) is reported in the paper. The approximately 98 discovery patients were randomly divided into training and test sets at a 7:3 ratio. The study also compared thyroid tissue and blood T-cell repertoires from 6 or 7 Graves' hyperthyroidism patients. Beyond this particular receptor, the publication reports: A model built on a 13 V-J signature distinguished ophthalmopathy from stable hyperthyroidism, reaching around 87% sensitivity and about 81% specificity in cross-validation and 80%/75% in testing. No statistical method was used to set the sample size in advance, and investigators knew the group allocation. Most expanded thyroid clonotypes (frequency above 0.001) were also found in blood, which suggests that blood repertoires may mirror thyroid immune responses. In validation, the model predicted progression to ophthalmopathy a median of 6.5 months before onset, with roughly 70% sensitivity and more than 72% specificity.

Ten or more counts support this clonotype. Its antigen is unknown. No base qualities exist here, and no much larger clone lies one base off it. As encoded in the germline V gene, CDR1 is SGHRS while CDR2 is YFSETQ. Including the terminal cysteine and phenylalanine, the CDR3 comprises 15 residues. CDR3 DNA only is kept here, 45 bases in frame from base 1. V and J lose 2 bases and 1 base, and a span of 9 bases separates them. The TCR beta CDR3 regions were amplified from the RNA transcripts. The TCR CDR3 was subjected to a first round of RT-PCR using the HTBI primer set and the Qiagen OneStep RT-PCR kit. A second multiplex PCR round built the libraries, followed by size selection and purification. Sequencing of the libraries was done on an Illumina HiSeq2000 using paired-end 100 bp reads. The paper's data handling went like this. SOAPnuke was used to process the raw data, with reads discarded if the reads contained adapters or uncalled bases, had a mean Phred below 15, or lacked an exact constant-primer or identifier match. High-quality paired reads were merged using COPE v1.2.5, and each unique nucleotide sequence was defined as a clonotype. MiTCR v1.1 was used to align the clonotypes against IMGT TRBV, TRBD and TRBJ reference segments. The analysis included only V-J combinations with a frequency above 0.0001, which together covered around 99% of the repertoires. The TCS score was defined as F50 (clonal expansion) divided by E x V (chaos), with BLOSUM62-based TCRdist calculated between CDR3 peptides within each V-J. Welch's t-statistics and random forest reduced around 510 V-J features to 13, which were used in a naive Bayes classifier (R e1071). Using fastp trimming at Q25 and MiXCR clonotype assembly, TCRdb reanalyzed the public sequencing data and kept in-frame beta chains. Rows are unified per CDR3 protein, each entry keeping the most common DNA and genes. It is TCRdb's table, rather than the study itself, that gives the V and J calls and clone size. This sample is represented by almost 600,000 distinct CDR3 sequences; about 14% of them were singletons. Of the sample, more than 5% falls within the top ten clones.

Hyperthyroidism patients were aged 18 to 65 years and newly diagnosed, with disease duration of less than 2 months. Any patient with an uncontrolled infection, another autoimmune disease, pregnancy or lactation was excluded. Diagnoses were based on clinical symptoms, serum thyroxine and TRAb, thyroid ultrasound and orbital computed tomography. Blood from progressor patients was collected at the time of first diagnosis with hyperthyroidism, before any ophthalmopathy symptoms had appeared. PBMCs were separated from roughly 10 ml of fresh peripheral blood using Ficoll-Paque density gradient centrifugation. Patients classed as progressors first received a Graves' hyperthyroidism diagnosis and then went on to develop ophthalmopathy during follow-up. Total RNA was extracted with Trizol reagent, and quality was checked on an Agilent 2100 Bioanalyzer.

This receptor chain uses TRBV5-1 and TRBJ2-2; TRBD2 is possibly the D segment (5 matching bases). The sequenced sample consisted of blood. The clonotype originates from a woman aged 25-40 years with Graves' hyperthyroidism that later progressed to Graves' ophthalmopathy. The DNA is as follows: TGCGCCAGCAGCTTAGGAGCGGAGAACACCGGGGAGCTGTTTTTT. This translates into CASSLGAENTGELFF.